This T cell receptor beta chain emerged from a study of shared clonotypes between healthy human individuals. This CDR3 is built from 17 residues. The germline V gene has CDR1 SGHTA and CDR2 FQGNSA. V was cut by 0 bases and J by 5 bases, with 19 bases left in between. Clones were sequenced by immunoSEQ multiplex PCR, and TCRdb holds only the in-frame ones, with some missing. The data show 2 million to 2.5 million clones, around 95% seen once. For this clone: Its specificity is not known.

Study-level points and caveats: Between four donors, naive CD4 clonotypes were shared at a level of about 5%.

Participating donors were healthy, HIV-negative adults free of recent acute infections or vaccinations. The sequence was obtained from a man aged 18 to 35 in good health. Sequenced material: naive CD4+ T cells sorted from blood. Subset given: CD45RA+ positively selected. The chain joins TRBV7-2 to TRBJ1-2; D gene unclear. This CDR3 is CASSLAPISAQLYGYTF. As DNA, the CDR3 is TGTGCCAGCAGCTTAGCGCCTATTTCCGCCCAACTTTATGGCTACACCTTC.